A selection of T cell receptor beta chains follows, all from one sample in a study of shared clonotypes between healthy human individuals. Generated by immunoSEQ multiplex PCR, the TCRdb table keeps only in-frame clones and is missing some. Of fewer than 600,000 clones listed, roughly four fifths are singletons. The sample was PBMCs. Every receptor here comes from a woman between 35 and 50 years old in good health. Some clones in this sample may be carry-over from other donors' samples. Both conserved end residues are part of each CDR3. Each record gives: V gene, J gene, D gene, clone size, CDR3 DNA, CDR3 protein. The D gene is left open where the match is weak. Clone size appears in some rows only: once, few, many, or a class for an expanded clone.

v_call: TRBV5-1; j_call: TRBJ2-5; d_call: .; clone_size: .; cdr3_nt: TGCGCCAGCAGCCGTCGGGCGGCGGCCGAAGGGGCCCAGTACTTC; cdr3_aa: CASSRRAAAEGAQYF
v_call: TRBV5-1; j_call: TRBJ1-3; d_call: .; clone_size: few; cdr3_nt: TGCGCCAGCAGCCAAGGCGGCGGCGACACCATATATTTT; cdr3_aa: CASSQGGGDTIYF
v_call: TRBV7-2; j_call: TRBJ2-5; d_call: .; clone_size: .; cdr3_nt: TGTGCCAGCAGCCAAGGGTTTAGGGGGAGAGAGACCCAGTACTTC; cdr3_aa: CASSQGFRGRETQYF
v_call: TRBV5-6; j_call: TRBJ2-7; d_call: .; clone_size: .; cdr3_nt: TGTGCCAGCAGCTTGGGGGGTAACTCCTACGAGCAGTACTTC; cdr3_aa: CASSLGGNSYEQYF
v_call: TRBV7-6; j_call: TRBJ1-4; d_call: .; clone_size: few; cdr3_nt: TGTGCCAGCAGCTTAGGCCCGACACCTACTAATGAAAAACTGTTTTTT; cdr3_aa: CASSLGPTPTNEKLFF
v_call: TRBV5-6; j_call: TRBJ2-7; d_call: .; clone_size: .; cdr3_nt: TGTGCCAGCAGCTTGGACAGGGCCTACGAGCAGTACTTC; cdr3_aa: CASSLDRAYEQYF
v_call: TRBV6-5; j_call: TRBJ2-3; d_call: .; clone_size: once; cdr3_nt: TGTGCCAGCAGTTACGGGAGCGGCGACACAGATACGCAGTATTTT; cdr3_aa: CASSYGSGDTDTQYF
v_call: TRBV14; j_call: TRBJ1-2; d_call: .; clone_size: .; cdr3_nt: TGTGCCAGCAGCCAACAGACAGGAAGTAACTATGGCTACACCTTC; cdr3_aa: CASSQQTGSNYGYTF
v_call: TRBV7-3; j_call: TRBJ2-1; d_call: .; clone_size: .; cdr3_nt: TGTGCCAGCAGCACCAAAGGGGGGAATGAGCAGTTCTTC; cdr3_aa: CASSTKGGNEQFF
v_call: TRBV18; j_call: TRBJ2-7; d_call: TRBD1; clone_size: .; cdr3_nt: TGTGCCAGCTCCCGGCGGGGGACAGGGGTCGAGCAGTACTTC; cdr3_aa: CASSRRGTGVEQYF
v_call: TRBV28; j_call: TRBJ2-5; d_call: TRBD2; clone_size: few; cdr3_nt: TGTGCCAGCAGTTTTAGCGGGAGTGAGACCCAGTACTTC; cdr3_aa: CASSFSGSETQYF
v_call: TRBV9; j_call: TRBJ2-2; d_call: .; clone_size: .; cdr3_nt: TGTGCCAGCAAGGACAGAGCGGACACCGGGGAGCTGTTTTTT; cdr3_aa: CASKDRADTGELFF
v_call: TRBV5-4; j_call: TRBJ2-5; d_call: .; clone_size: .; cdr3_nt: TGTGCCAGCAGTAACGGGGGACCACAAGAGACCCAGTACTTC; cdr3_aa: CASSNGGPQETQYF
v_call: TRBV4-1; j_call: TRBJ1-1; d_call: TRBD1; clone_size: few; cdr3_nt: TGCGCCAGCAGCCAAGAGGGAAGGCAGGGGGCAGGAACTGAAGCTTTCTTT; cdr3_aa: CASSQEGRQGAGTEAFF
v_call: TRBV7-9; j_call: TRBJ1-1; d_call: TRBD1; clone_size: .; cdr3_nt: TGTGCCAGCATCACTAGAGGACAGGGTGTCACTGAAGCTTTCTTT; cdr3_aa: CASITRGQGVTEAFF
v_call: TRBV7-2; j_call: TRBJ1-1; d_call: TRBD1; clone_size: once; cdr3_nt: TGTGCCAGCAGCTTTGACAGGGGGAACACTGAAGCTTTCTTT; cdr3_aa: CASSFDRGNTEAFF
v_call: TRBV15; j_call: TRBJ2-2; d_call: TRBD1; clone_size: .; cdr3_nt: TGTGCCACTAGGGACAGGGCAACCACCGGGGAGCTGTTTTTT; cdr3_aa: CATRDRATTGELFF
v_call: TRBV2; j_call: TRBJ1-1; d_call: .; clone_size: .; cdr3_nt: TGTGCCAGCAGTGAAGCGCTTCGACGGGACCCTAACACTGAAGCTTTCTTT; cdr3_aa: CASSEALRRDPNTEAFF
v_call: TRBV7-9; j_call: TRBJ1-1; d_call: .; clone_size: .; cdr3_nt: TGTGCCAGCAGCCCTATTAGCAGGGCTGGTGAAGCTTTCTTT; cdr3_aa: CASSPISRAGEAFF
v_call: TRBV5-1; j_call: TRBJ1-1; d_call: .; clone_size: .; cdr3_nt: TGCGCCAGCAGCTTGGGTTTGAGCGCTGAAGCTTTCTTT; cdr3_aa: CASSLGLSAEAFF
v_call: TRBV5-1; j_call: TRBJ1-2; d_call: TRBD1; clone_size: .; cdr3_nt: TGCGCCAGCAGCCCGAGGACAGGGGGAGACTATGGCTACACCTTC; cdr3_aa: CASSPRTGGDYGYTF
v_call: TRBV19; j_call: TRBJ2-7; d_call: TRBD2; clone_size: .; cdr3_nt: TGTGCCAGTAGTGCGCACGGACTAGCGGGAGGGAACTACGAGCAGTACTTC; cdr3_aa: CASSAHGLAGGNYEQYF
v_call: TRBV29-1; j_call: TRBJ1-5; d_call: .; clone_size: .; cdr3_nt: TGCAGCGTTGGGGTAGGGCCGAATCAGCCCCAGCATTTT; cdr3_aa: CSVGVGPNQPQHF
v_call: TRBV5-6; j_call: TRBJ1-2; d_call: TRBD1; clone_size: few; cdr3_nt: TGTGCCAGCAGCCAGGACAGGGCTTTCCTTAACTATGGCTACACCTTC; cdr3_aa: CASSQDRAFLNYGYTF
v_call: TRBV29-1; j_call: TRBJ2-7; d_call: TRBD2; clone_size: .; cdr3_nt: TGCAGCGTTGAAGAGGGAGGGTACGAGCAGTACTTC; cdr3_aa: CSVEEGGYEQYF
v_call: TRBV30; j_call: TRBJ2-1; d_call: .; clone_size: .; cdr3_nt: TGTGCCTGGATGAGGGATCCCTACAATGAGCAGTTCTTC; cdr3_aa: CAWMRDPYNEQFF
v_call: TRBV19; j_call: TRBJ2-3; d_call: .; clone_size: once; cdr3_nt: TGTGCCAGTGGACTGGGATTCACAGATACGCAGTATTTT; cdr3_aa: CASGLGFTDTQYF
v_call: TRBV9; j_call: TRBJ2-5; d_call: TRBD1; clone_size: .; cdr3_nt: TGTGCCAGCAGCAAAGGGACAGTCCAAGAGACCCAGTACTTC; cdr3_aa: CASSKGTVQETQYF
v_call: TRBV5-5; j_call: TRBJ2-5; d_call: TRBD2; clone_size: .; cdr3_nt: TGTGCCAGCAGCTTGATGGCTAGCGGGAACTTCGGCCAAGAGACCCAGTACTTC; cdr3_aa: CASSLMASGNFGQETQYF
v_call: TRBV4-3; j_call: TRBJ2-3; d_call: .; clone_size: .; cdr3_nt: TGCGCCAGCAGCCAAGATTCTGGCACAGATACGCAGTATTTT; cdr3_aa: CASSQDSGTDTQYF
v_call: TRBV4-2; j_call: TRBJ2-2; d_call: .; clone_size: few; cdr3_nt: TGTGCCAGCAGCCCTGGACGGGCCACCGGGGAGCTGTTTTTT; cdr3_aa: CASSPGRATGELFF
v_call: TRBV19; j_call: TRBJ1-1; d_call: .; clone_size: .; cdr3_nt: TGTGCCAGTAGTACCCAATTGAACACTGAAGCTTTCTTT; cdr3_aa: CASSTQLNTEAFF
v_call: TRBV11-2; j_call: TRBJ2-1; d_call: TRBD2; clone_size: .; cdr3_nt: TGTGCCAGCACCTATCTACCGGGACTAGCGAATTACAATGAGCAGTTCTTC; cdr3_aa: CASTYLPGLANYNEQFF
v_call: TRBV5-1; j_call: TRBJ2-1; d_call: .; clone_size: once; cdr3_nt: TGCGCCAGCAGCTTGGTGGTGGAGTGGCGGGAGCAGTTCTTC; cdr3_aa: CASSLVVEWREQFF
v_call: TRBV5-1; j_call: TRBJ2-5; d_call: .; clone_size: .; cdr3_nt: TGCGCCAGCAGTACGGGGCACCAAGAGACCCAGTACTTC; cdr3_aa: CASSTGHQETQYF
v_call: TRBV2; j_call: TRBJ2-7; d_call: TRBD1; clone_size: .; cdr3_nt: TGTGCCAGCATCCCCAAGGACAGGGGGCAATCCTACGAGCAGTACTTC; cdr3_aa: CASIPKDRGQSYEQYF
v_call: TRBV30; j_call: TRBJ2-7; d_call: TRBD1; clone_size: .; cdr3_nt: TGTGCCTGGAGTTTTAGGACAGGGACTTTCTCCTACGAGCAGTACTTC; cdr3_aa: CAWSFRTGTFSYEQYF
v_call: TRBV2; j_call: TRBJ1-4; d_call: .; clone_size: many; cdr3_nt: TGTGCCAGCAGCGGACGGACCTTAAATGAAAAACTGTTTTTT; cdr3_aa: CASSGRTLNEKLFF
v_call: TRBV18; j_call: TRBJ2-3; d_call: .; clone_size: .; cdr3_nt: TGTGCCAGCTCACTAGGGACTAGCACAGATACGCAGTATTTT; cdr3_aa: CASSLGTSTDTQYF
v_call: TRBV30; j_call: TRBJ2-5; d_call: .; clone_size: .; cdr3_nt: TGTGCCTGGAGTGTACCCGCCCGGGAGACCCAGTACTTC; cdr3_aa: CAWSVPARETQYF
v_call: TRBV7-2; j_call: TRBJ2-7; d_call: TRBD1; clone_size: .; cdr3_nt: TGTGCCAGCAGCTTAGGGACAGGGATTATTTTCGGGACCTACGAGCAGTACTTC; cdr3_aa: CASSLGTGIIFGTYEQYF
v_call: TRBV5-1; j_call: TRBJ2-3; d_call: .; clone_size: .; cdr3_nt: TGCGCCAGCAGCTTGGGCGGAGATACGCAGTATTTT; cdr3_aa: CASSLGGDTQYF
v_call: TRBV6-6; j_call: TRBJ1-1; d_call: .; clone_size: .; cdr3_nt: TGTGCCAGCAGTAAACCGACGGGGTTGGAGAACACTGAAGCTTTCTTT; cdr3_aa: CASSKPTGLENTEAFF
v_call: TRBV6-5; j_call: TRBJ2-5; d_call: .; clone_size: once; cdr3_nt: TGTGCCAGCAGTTACGCAGGGGAGACCCAGTACTTC; cdr3_aa: CASSYAGETQYF
v_call: TRBV19; j_call: TRBJ2-2; d_call: .; clone_size: .; cdr3_nt: TGTGCCAGTAGTATCCCGGGAGTAGGGACCGGGGAGCTGTTTTTT; cdr3_aa: CASSIPGVGTGELFF
v_call: TRBV7-3; j_call: TRBJ2-7; d_call: .; clone_size: once; cdr3_nt: TGTGCCAGCAGCCAGGGACTTTCCTACGAGCAGTACTTC; cdr3_aa: CASSQGLSYEQYF
v_call: TRBV30; j_call: TRBJ2-1; d_call: TRBD2; clone_size: .; cdr3_nt: TGTGCCTGGAGTGTTCCCGGGTTCTCCGGGACTAGAATAAATGAGCAGTTCTTC; cdr3_aa: CAWSVPGFSGTRINEQFF
v_call: TRBV6-5; j_call: TRBJ1-2; d_call: .; clone_size: once; cdr3_nt: TGTGCCATCAGTGAGAGGGACCGCCTCTTCTACACCTTC; cdr3_aa: CAISERDRLFYTF